This T cell receptor beta chain stems from a study of blood T cell repertoires in COVID-19. This clone was recorded once. The assay was immunoSEQ multiplex PCR, and TCRdb's table has in-frame clones only and misses some. The sample carries almost 200,000 clones, roughly three quarters recorded once. The CDR3 totals 15 residues. Germline V gene lookup returns CDR1 SGHTA and CDR2 FQGNSA. V shed 3 bases and J shed 0 bases, with 11 bases lying between them. The TCR was taken from a woman aged 40 to 50 with COVID-19, enrolled during active disease. The chain carries TRBV7-2 and TRBJ1-1; D is unresolved. Specimen: peripheral blood. In DNA form, the CDR3 reads TGTGCCAGCAGCTTCCGGGGTAACATGAACACTGAAGCTTTCTTT. Its protein product is CASSFRGNMNTEAFF.